This T cell receptor (beta chain) appears in the sequencing data of a study of human T cells and chemical hapten exposure. Study-level information: Mainly, slight library volume differences in the pool made TCR yields vary.

On this clonotype: Its antigen is undetermined.

TCRdb re-analysed the RACE reads in MiXCR, keeping a single row per CDR3 protein. The sample consists of 28,000 or so distinct CDR3 sequences, around 7% of them appearing once. Trimming cost V 4 bases and J 7 bases, with 19 bases left between them. The length of the CDR3 is 15 residues. Germline loops: CDR1 LNHDA, CDR2 SQIVND (reference sequence). The time point is: healthy volunteer bleed at 2 weeks. Extraction yielded total RNA from whole blood (unfractionated). Notes on the study in general: Counts of TCRs above 1 in 1000 frequency stayed unchanged with DPC sensitization.

The chain joins TRBV19 to TRBJ1-2, with D unresolved. Sequencing input: whole blood. This TCR was sampled from a human donor in good health. Some clones in this sample may be carry-over from other donors' samples. The CDR3 coding sequence is TGTGCCAGTAGTACGCCGGGAGCGTATGAGGGTGGCTACACCTTC. Its protein product is CASSTPGAYEGGYTF.